This entry describes one T cell receptor (beta chain). Its cognate antigen is unknown. The source of the sample is a study of T-cell reconstitution after alpha-beta-depleted transplantation in children. General observations from the study: Some patients' high day-60 TCRbeta diversity was attributed to recipient cells surviving conditioning. Most T-cell counts and diversity one year after the transplant came from T cells that were newly produced. The origin of alpha-beta T cells about two months after transplant was reportedly several hundred expanded graft clones.

Trimming took off 2 bases at V and 5 bases at J, with 15 bases between the two ends. CDR3 length: 15 residues. The germline CDR1 and CDR2 sequences are DFQATT and SNEGSKA (reference sequence). Preparing the TCRbeta library involved the use of unique molecular identifiers. TCRdb recomputed calls from the PCR reads with MiXCR, one row per CDR3 protein. The sample includes a few hundred thousand distinct CDR3 sequences, around 25% of them seen just once. Specimen: PBMCs, mostly from graft donor cells, collected 180 days after TCRalphabeta/CD19-depleted stem cell transplant. This rearrangement joins TRBV20-1 to TRBJ1-4; D gene uncertain. The TCR sequence derives from a male patient between 5 and 17 years old who had a stem cell transplant for acute lymphoblastic leukemia, so the T cells may come from the graft donor. The CDR3 spells CSARKQGPLNEKLFF. DNA for the CDR3: TGCAGTGCTAGAAAACAAGGCCCGCTCAATGAAAAACTGTTTTTT.